This T cell receptor beta chain is from a study of CD4 T cells in relation to SARS-CoV-2 and coronaviruses. Some clones are missing from TCRdb's copy, which holds only in-frame ones; the method was immunoSEQ multiplex PCR. The sample shows tens of thousands of clones, approximately 78% of them seen only once. This clone was seen only a few times. The antigen is undetermined. The junction departs from germline at one end; a sequencing error may be responsible. The unexposed donors gave CD4+ T cells in about 2011-2018, prior to COVID-19. The cells were cultured for 10 days before CD4+ T cells were isolated. Cultures held two million PBMCs per well with around 10 IU/ml IL-2. This receptor was identified in a human donor in good health. Sequencing used CD4+ T cells from PBMCs, cultured in vitro.

The CDR3 reads CATSRGGVPHF. CDR3 coding DNA: TGTGCCACCAGCAGAGGAGGGGTCCCACATTTC. V and J are TRBV15 and TRBJ2-7; D possibly uses TRBD1 or TRBD2 (5 bases each). In germline, CDR1 is LNHNV, CDR2 YYDKDF (reference sequence). The length of the CDR3 is 11 residues.